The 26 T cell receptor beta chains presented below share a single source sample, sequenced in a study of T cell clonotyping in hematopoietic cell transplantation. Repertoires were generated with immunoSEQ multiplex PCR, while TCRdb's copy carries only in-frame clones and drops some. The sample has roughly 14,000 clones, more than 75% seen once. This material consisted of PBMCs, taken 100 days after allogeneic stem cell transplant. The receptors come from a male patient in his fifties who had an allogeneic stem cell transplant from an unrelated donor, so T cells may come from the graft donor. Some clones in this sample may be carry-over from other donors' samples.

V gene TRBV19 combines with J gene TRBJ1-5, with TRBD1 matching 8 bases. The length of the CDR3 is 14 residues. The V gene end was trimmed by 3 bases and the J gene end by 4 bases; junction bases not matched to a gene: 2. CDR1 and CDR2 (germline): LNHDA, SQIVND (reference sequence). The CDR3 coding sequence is TGTGCCAGTAGTATTAGGGACAGGAATCAGCCCCAGCATTTT. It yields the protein CASSIRDRNQPQHF.

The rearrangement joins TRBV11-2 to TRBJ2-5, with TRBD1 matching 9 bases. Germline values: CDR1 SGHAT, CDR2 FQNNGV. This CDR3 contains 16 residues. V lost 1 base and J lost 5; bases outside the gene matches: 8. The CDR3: CASSLAGTGSGETQYF. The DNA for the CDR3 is TGTGCCAGCAGCTTAGCCGGGACAGGGTCTGGGGAGACCCAGTACTTC.

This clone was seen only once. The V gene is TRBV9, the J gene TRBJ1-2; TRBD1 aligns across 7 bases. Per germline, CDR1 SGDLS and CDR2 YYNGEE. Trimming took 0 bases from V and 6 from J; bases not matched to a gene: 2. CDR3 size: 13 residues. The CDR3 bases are TGTGCCAGCAGCGTAGACAGGGGAAATGGCTACACCTTC. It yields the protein CASSVDRGNGYTF.

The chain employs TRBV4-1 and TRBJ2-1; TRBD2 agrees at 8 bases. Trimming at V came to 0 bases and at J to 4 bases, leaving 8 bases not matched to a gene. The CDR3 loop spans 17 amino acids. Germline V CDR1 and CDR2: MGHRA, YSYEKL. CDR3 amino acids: CASSQDRLIAGYNEQFF. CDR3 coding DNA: TGCGCCAGCAGCCAAGATAGGTTGATAGCGGGGTACAATGAGCAGTTCTTC.

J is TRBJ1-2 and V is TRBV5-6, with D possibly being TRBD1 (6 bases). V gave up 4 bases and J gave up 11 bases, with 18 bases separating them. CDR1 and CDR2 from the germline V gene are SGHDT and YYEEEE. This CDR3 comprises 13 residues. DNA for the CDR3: TGTGCCAGCAGCCCGGGGGCCAGGTCAGGATACACCTTC. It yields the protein CASSPGARSGYTF.

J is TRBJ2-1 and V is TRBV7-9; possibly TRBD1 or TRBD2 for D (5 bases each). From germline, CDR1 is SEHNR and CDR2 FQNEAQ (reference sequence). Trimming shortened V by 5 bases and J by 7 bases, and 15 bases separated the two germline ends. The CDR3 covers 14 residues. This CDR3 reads CASSHTGTRNEQFF. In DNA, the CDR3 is TGTGCCAGCAGCCACACCGGGACCCGGAATGAGCAGTTCTTC.

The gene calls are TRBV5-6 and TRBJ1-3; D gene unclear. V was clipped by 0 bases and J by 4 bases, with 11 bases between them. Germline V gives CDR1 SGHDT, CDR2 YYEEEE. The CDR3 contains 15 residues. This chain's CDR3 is CASSLGSFSGNTIYF. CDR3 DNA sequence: TGTGCCAGCAGCTTGGGTAGTTTCTCCGGAAACACCATATATTTT. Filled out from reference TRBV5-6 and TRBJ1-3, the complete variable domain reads DAGVTQSPTHLIKTRGQQVTLRCSPKSGHDTVSWYQQALGQGPQFIFQYYEEEERQRGNFPDRFSGHQFPNYSSELNVNALLLGDSALYLCASSLGSFSGNTIYFGEGSWLTVV.

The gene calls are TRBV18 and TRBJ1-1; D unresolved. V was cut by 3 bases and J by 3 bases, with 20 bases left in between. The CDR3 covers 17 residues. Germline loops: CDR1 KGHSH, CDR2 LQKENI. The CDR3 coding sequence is TGTGCCAGCTCACCGCGACAATTATCAAGGATAGACACTGAAGCTTTCTTT. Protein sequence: CASSPRQLSRIDTEAFF.

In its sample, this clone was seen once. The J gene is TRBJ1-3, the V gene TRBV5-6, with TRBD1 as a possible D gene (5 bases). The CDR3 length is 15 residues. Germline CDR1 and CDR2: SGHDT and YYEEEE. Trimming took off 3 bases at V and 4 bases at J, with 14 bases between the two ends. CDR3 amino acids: CASSSADTAGNTIYF. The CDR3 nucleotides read TGTGCCAGCAGCTCTGCGGACACCGCAGGAAACACCATATATTTT. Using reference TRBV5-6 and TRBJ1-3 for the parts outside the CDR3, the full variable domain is DAGVTQSPTHLIKTRGQQVTLRCSPKSGHDTVSWYQQALGQGPQFIFQYYEEEERQRGNFPDRFSGHQFPNYSSELNVNALLLGDSALYLCASSSADTAGNTIYFGEGSWLTVV.

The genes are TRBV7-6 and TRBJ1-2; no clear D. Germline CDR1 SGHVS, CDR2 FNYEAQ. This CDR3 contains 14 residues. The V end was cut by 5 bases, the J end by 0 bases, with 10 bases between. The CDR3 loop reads CASSPDGANYGYTF. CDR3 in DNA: TGTGCCAGCAGCCCCGACGGAGCTAACTATGGCTACACCTTC.

CDR3 amino acids: CASSYRRGGQETQYF. The CDR3, as DNA: TGTGCCAGCAGTTACCGACGGGGGGGTCAAGAGACCCAGTACTTC. The V and J genes are TRBV6-5 and TRBJ2-5, with TRBD2 matching over 8 bases. J gave up 2 bases and V 2 bases, and 4 bases lay outside the gene matches. The CDR3 runs to 15 residues. Germline V gives CDR1 MNHEY, CDR2 SVGAGI.

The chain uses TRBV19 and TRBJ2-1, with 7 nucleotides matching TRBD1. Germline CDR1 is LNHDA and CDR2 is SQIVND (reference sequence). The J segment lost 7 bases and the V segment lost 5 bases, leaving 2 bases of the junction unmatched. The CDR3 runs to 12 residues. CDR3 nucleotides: TGTGCCAGTAGTGCACAGGGGAATGAGCAGTTCTTC. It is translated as CASSAQGNEQFF.

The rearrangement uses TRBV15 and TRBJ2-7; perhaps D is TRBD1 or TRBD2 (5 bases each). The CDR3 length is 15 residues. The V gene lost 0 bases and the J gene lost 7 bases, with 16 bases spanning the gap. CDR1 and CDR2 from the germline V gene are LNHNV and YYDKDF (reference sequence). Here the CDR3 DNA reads TGTGCCACCAGCAGAGATGGTGTGGGGGTGGGAGAGCAGTACTTC. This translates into CATSRDGVGVGEQYF.

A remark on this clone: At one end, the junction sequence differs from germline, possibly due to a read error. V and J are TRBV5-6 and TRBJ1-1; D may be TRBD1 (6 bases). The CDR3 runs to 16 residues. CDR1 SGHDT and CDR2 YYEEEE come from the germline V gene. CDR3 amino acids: CAGSPRSRGYSTEAFF. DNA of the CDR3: TGTGCCGGCAGCCCCCGAAGCAGGGGCTATAGCACTGAAGCTTTCTTT.

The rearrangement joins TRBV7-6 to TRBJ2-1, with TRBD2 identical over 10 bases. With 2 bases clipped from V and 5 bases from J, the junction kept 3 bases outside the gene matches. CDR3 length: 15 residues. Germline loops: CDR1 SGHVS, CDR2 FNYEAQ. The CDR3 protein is CASSLLAGANNEQFF. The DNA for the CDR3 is TGTGCCAGCAGCTTACTAGCGGGGGCTAACAATGAGCAGTTCTTC.

This chain's CDR3 is CASSASGGGVYEQYF. CDR3 nucleotide sequence: TGTGCCAGCAGTGCAAGCGGAGGGGGGGTTTACGAGCAGTACTTC. The gene calls are TRBV6-1 and TRBJ2-7; D possibly corresponds to TRBD2 (7 bases). V gave up 4 bases and J gave up 4 bases, with 17 bases separating them. This CDR3 spans 15 amino acids. The germline V gene encodes CDR1 MNHNS and CDR2 SASEGT.

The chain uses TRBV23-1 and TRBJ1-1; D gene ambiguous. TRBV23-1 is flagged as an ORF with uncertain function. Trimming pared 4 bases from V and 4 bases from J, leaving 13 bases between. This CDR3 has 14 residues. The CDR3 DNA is TGCGCCAGCAGTCCTCTCGAGACGGGCACTGAAGCTTTCTTT. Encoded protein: CASSPLETGTEAFF.

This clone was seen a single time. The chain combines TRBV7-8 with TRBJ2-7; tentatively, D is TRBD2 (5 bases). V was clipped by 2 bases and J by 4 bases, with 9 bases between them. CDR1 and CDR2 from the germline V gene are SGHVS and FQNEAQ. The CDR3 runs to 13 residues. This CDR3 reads CASSLTRMYEQYF. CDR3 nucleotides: TGTGCCAGCAGCTTAACTAGGATGTACGAGCAGTACTTC.

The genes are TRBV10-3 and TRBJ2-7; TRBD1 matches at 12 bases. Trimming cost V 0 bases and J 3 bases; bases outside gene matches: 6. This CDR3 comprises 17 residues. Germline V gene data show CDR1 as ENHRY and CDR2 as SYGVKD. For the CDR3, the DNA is TGTGCCATCAGTGAGTCTACAGGGACAGGGGGCAGCTACGAGCAGTACTTC. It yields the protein CAISESTGTGGSYEQYF.

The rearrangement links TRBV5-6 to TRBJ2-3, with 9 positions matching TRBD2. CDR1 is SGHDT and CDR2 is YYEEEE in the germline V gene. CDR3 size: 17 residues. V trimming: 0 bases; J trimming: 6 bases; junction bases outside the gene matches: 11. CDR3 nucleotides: TGTGCCAGCAGCTTGGAGGTAGCGGGGGCTAAATCGGATACGCAGTATTTT. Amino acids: CASSLEVAGAKSDTQYF.

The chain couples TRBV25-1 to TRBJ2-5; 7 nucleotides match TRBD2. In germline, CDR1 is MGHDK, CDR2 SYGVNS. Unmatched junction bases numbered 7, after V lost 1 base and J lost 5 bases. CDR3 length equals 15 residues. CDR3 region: CASSELWGGGETQYF. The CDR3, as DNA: TGTGCCAGCAGTGAATTGTGGGGGGGAGGGGAGACCCAGTACTTC. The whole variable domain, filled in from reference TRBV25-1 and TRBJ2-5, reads EADIYQTPRYLVIGTGKKITLECSQTMGHDKMYWYQQDPGMELHLIHYSYGVNSTEKGDLSSESTVSRIRTEHFPLTLESARPSHTSQYLCASSELWGGGETQYFGPGTRLLVL.

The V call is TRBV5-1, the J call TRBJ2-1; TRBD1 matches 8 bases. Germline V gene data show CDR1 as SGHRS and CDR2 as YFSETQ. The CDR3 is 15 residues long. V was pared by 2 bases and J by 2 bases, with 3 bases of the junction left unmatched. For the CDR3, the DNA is TGCGCCAGCAGCTTACGACAGGGGCCCTACAATGAGCAGTTCTTC. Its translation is CASSLRQGPYNEQFF.

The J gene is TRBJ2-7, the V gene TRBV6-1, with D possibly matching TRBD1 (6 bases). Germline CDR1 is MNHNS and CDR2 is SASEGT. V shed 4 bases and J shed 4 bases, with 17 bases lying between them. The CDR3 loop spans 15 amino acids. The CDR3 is CASSVRPGHLYEQYF. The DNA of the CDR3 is TGTGCCAGCAGTGTGAGACCGGGACACCTATACGAGCAGTACTTC.

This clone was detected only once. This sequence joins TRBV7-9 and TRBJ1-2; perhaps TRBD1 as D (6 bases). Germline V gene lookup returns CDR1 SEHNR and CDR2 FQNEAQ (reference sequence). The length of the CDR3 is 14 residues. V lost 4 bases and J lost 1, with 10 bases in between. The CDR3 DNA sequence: TGTGCCAGCAGCTCACAGGGTAATAACTATGGCTACACCTTC. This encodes CASSSQGNNYGYTF. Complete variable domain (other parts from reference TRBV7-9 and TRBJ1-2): DTGVSQNPRHKITKRGQNVTFRCDPISEHNRLYWYRQTLGQGPEFLTYFQNEAQLEKSRLLSDRFSAERPKGSFSTLEIQRTEQGDSAMYLCASSSQGNNYGYTFGSGTRLTVV.

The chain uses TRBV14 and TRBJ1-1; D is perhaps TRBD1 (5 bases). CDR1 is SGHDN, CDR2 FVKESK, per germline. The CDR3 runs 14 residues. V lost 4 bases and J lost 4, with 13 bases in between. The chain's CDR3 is CASSPNLGGTEAFF. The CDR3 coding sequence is TGTGCCAGCAGCCCTAACCTGGGGGGCACTGAAGCTTTCTTT.

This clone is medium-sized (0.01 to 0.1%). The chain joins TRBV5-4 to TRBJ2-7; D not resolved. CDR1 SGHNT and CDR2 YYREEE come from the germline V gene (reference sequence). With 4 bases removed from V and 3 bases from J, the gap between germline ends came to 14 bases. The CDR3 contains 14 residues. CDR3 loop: CASSISDGYYEQYF. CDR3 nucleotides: TGTGCCAGCAGCATTTCAGACGGGTACTACGAGCAGTACTTC.